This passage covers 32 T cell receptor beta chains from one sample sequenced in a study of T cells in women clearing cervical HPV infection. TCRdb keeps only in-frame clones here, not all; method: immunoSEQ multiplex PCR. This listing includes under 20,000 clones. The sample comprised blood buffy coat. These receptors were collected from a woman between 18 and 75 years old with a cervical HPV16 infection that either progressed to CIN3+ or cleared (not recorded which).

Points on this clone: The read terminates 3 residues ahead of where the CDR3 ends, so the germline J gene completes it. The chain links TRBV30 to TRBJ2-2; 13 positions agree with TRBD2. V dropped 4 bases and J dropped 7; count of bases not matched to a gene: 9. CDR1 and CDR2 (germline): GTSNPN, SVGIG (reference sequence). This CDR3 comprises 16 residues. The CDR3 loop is CAWTQLAGGPGGELFF. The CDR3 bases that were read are TGTGCCTGGACTCAACTAGCGGGGGGGCCGGGCGGGGAG.

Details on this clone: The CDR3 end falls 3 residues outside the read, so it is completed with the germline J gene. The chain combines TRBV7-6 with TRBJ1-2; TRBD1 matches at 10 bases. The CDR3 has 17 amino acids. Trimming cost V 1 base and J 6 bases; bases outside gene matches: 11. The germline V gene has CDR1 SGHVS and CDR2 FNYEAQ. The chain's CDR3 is CASSLGPHGTGDDGYTF. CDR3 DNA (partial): TGTGCCAGCAGCTTAGGCCCGCACGGGACAGGGGATGATGGC.

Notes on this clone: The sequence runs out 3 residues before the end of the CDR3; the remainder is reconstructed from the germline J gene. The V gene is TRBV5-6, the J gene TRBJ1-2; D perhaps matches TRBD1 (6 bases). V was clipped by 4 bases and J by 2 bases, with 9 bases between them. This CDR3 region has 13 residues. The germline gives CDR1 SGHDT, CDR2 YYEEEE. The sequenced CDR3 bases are TGTGCCAGCAGCCCAGGGGTAAACTATGGC. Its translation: CASSPGVNYG. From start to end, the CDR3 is CASSPGVNYGYTF. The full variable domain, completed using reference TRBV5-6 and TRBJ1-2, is DAGVTQSPTHLIKTRGQQVTLRCSPKSGHDTVSWYQQALGQGPQFIFQYYEEEERQRGNFPDRFSGHQFPNYSSELNVNALLLGDSALYLCASSPGVNYGYTFGSGTRLTVV.

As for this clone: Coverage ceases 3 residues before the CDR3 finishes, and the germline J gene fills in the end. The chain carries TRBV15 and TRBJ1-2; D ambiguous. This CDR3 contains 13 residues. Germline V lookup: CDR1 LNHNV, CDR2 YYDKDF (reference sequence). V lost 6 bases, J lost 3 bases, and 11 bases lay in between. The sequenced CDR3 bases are TGTGCCACCAGTCCCCGCGGGGACTATGGC. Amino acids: CATSPRGDYG. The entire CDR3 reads CATSPRGDYGYTF.

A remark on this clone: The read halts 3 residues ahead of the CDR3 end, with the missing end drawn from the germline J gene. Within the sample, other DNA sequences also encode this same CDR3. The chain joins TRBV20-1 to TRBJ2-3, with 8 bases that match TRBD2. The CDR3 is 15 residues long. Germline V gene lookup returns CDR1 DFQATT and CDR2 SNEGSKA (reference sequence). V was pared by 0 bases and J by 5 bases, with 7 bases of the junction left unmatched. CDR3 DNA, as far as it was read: TGCAGTGCTAGAGATGCTAGCGGGTTGGAAGATACG. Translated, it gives CSARDASGLEDT. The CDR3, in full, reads CSARDASGLEDTQYF.

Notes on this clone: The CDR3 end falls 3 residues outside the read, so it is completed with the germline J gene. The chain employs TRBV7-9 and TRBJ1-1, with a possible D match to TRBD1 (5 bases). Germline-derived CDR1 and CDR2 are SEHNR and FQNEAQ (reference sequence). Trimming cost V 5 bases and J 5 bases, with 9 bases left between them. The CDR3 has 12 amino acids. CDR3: CASSVQGTEAFF. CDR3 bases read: TGTGCCAGCAGCGTTCAGGGAACTGAA.

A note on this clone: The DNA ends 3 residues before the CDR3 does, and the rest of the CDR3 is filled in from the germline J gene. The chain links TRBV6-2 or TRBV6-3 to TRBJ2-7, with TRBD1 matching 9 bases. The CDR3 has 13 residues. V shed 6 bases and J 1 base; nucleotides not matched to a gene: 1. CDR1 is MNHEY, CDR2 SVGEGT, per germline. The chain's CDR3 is CASSGTGSYEQYF. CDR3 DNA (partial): TGTGCCAGCAGCGGGACAGGGTCCTACGAG.

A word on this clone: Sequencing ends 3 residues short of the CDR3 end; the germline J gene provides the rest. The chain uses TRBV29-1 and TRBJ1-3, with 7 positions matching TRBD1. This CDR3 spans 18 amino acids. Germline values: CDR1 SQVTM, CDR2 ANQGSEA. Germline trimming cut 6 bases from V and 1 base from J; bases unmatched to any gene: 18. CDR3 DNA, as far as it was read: TGCAGCGTACATACCGGGACAGCTACGATTACTTCTGGAAACACC. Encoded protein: CSVHTGTATITSGNT. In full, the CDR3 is CSVHTGTATITSGNTIYF.

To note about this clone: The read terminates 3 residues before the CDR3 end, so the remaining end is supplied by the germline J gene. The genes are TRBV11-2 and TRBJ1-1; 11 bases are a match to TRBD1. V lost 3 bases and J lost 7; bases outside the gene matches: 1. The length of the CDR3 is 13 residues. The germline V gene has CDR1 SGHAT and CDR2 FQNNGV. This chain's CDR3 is CASSLGQGVEAFF. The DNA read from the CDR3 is TGTGCCAGCAGCTTGGGACAGGGGGTTGAA. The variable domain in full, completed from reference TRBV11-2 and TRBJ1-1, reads EAGVAQSPRYKIIEKRQSVAFWCNPISGHATLYWYQQILGQGPKLLIQFQNNGVVDDSQLPKDRFSAERLKGVDSTLKIQPAKLEDSAVYLCASSLGQGVEAFFGQGTRLTVV.

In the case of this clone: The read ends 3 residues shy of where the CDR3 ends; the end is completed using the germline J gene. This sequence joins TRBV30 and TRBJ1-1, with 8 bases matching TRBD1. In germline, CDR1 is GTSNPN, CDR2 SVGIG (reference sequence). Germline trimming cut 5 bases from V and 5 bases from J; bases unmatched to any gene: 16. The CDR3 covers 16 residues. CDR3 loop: CAWLNREPGGRTEAFF. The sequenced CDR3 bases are TGTGCCTGGTTAAACCGAGAACCAGGGGGCCGGACTGAA.

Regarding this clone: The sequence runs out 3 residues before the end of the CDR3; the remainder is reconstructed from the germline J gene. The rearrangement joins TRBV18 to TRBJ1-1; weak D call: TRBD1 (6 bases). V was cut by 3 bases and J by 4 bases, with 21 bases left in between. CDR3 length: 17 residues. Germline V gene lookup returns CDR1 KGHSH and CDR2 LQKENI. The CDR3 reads CASSPYGGAGGFTEAFF. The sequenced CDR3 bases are TGTGCCAGCTCACCCTATGGGGGCGCGGGGGGATTCACTGAA.

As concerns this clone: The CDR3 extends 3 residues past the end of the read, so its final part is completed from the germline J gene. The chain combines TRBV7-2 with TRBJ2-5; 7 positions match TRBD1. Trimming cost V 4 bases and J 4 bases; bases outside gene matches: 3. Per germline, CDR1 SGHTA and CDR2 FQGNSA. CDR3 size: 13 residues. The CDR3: CASSSDRRETQYF. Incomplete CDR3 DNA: TGTGCCAGCAGCTCGGACAGGCGAGAGACC.

The sequenced CDR3 bases are TGTGCCTGGAGTATATCGGGTTCAGGGGGCAATCAGCCC. This gives the protein CAWSISGSGGNQP. The CDR3 reads in full as CAWSISGSGGNQPQHF. This chain connects TRBV30 to TRBJ1-5, with D possibly matching TRBD1 (6 bases). The sequence runs out 3 residues before the end of the CDR3; the remainder is reconstructed from the germline J gene. The V end lost 2 bases, the J end lost 2 bases, and 16 bases lay between the germline ends. The CDR3 is made up of 16 amino acids. From germline, CDR1 is GTSNPN and CDR2 SVGIG (reference sequence).

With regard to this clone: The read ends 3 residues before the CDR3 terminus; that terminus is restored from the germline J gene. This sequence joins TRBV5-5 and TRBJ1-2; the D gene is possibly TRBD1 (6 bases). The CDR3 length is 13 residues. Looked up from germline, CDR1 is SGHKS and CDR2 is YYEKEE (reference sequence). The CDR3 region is CASSKDRFDAYTF. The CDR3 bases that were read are TGTGCCAGCAGCAAAGACAGGTTCGATGCC.

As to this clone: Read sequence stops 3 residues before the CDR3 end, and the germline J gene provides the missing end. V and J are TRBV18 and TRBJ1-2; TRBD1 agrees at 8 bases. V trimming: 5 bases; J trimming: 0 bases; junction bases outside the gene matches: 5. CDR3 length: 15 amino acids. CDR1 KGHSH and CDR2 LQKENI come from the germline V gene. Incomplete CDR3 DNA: TGTGCCAGCTCAGATTACAGGGGGACTAACTATGGC. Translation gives CASSDYRGTNYG. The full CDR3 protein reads CASSDYRGTNYGYTF.

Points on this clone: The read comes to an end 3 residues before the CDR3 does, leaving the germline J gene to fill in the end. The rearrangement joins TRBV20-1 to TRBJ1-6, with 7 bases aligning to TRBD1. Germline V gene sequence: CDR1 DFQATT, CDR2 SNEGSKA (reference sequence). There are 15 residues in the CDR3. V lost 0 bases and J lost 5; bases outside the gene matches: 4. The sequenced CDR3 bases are TGCAGTGCTAGAGATCAGCAGGGGGATAATTCACCC. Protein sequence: CSARDQQGDNSP. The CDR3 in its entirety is CSARDQQGDNSPLHF.

The CDR3 is CASSLAGGNYNEQFF. CDR3 bases read: TGCGCCAGCAGTTTAGCGGGGGGAAACTACAATGAG. The V and J genes are TRBV10-2 and TRBJ2-1; the match to TRBD2 covers 10 bases. The read finishes 3 residues shy of the CDR3 end, and the germline J gene is used to complete it. The CDR3 covers 15 residues. V was clipped by 5 bases and J by 3 bases; unmatched bases: 4. Germline V gene lookup returns CDR1 WSHSY and CDR2 SAAADI.

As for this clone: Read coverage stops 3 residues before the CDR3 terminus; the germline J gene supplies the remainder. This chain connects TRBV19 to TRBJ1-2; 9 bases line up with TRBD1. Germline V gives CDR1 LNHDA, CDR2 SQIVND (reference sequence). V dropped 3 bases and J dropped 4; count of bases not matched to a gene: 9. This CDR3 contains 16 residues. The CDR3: CASSIARQGDLYGYTF. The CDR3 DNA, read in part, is TGTGCCAGTAGTATTGCCCGACAGGGGGACCTCTATGGC.

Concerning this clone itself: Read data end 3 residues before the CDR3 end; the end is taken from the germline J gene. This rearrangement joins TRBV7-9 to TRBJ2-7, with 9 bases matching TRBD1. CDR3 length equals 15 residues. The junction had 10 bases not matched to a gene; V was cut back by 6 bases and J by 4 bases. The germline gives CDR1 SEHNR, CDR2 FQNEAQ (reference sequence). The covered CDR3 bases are TGTGCCAGCAGACGCACAGGGGGCCTTTATTACGAG. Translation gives CASRRTGGLYYE. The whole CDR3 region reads CASRRTGGLYYEQYF. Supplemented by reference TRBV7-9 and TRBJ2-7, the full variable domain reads DTGVSQNPRHKITKRGQNVTFRCDPISEHNRLYWYRQTLGQGPEFLTYFQNEAQLEKSRLLSDRFSAERPKGSFSTLEIQRTEQGDSAMYLCASRRTGGLYYEQYFGPGTRLTVT.

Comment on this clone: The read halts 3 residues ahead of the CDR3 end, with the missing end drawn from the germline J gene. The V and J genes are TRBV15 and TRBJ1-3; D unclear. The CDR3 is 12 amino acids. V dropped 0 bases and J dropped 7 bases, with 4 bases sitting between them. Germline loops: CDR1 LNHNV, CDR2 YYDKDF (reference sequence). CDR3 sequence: CATSRELNTIYF. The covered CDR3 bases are TGTGCCACCAGCAGAGAACTCAACACC.

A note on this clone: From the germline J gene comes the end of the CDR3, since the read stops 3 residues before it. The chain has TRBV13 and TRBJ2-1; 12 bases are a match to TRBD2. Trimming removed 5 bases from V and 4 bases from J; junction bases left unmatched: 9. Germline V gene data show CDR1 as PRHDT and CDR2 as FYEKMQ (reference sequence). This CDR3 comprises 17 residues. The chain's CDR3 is CASSPDSLAGGYNEQFF. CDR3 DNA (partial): TGTGCCAGCAGCCCAGATTCGCTAGCGGGGGGGTACAATGAG.

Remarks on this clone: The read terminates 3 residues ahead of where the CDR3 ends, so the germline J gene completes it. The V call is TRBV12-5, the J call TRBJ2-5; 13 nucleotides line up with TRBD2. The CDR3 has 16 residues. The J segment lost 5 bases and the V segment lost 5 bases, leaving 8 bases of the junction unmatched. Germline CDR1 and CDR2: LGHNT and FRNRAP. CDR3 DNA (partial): TGTGCTAGTGGTCCTCGGACTAGCGGGGGCTCGGAGACC. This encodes CASGPRTSGGSET. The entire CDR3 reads CASGPRTSGGSETQYF.

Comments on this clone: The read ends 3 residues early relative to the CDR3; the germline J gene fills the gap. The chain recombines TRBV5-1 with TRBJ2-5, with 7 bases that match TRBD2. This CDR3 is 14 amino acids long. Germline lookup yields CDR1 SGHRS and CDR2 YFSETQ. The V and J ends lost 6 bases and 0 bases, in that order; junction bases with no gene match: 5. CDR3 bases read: TGCGCCAGCACAAACGGGGGGAACCAAGAGACC. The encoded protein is CASTNGGNQET. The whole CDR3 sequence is CASTNGGNQETQYF.

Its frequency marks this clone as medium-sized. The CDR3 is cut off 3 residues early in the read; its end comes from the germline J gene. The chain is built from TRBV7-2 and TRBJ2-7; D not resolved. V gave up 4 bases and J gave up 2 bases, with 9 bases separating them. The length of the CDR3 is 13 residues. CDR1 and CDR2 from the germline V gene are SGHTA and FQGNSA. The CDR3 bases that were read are TGTGCCAGCAGCTCTGAAGCGACCTACGAG. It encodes CASSSEATYE. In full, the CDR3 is CASSSEATYEQYF.

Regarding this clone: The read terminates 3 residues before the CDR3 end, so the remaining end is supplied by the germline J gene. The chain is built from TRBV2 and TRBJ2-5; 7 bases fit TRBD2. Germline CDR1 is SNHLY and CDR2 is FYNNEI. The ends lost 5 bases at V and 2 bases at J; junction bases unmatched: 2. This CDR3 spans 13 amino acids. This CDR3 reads CASSSGGQETQYF. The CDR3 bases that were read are TGTGCCAGCAGTTCCGGGGGGCAAGAGACC.

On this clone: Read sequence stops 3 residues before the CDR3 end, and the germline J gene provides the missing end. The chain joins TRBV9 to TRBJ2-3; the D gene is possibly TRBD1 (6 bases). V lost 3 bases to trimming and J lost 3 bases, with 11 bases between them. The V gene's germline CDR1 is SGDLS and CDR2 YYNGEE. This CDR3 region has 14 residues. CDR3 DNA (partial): TGTGCCAGCAGCGGGGAGACAGGAACAGATACG. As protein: CASSGETGTDT. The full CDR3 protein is CASSGETGTDTQYF. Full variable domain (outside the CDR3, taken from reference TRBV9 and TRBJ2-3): DSGVTQTPKHLITATGQRVTLRCSPRSGDLSVYWYQQSLDQGLQFLIQYYNGEERAKGNILERFSAQQFPDLHSELNLSSLELGDSALYFCASSGETGTDTQYFGPGTRLTVL.

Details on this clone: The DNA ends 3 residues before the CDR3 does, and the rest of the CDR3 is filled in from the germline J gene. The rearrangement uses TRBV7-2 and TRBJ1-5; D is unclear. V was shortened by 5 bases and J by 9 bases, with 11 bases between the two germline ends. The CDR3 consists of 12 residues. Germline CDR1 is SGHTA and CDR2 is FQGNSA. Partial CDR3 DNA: TGTGCCAGCAGCCCTCTAGGTGGGCCC. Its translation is CASSPLGGP. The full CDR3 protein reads CASSPLGGPQHF.

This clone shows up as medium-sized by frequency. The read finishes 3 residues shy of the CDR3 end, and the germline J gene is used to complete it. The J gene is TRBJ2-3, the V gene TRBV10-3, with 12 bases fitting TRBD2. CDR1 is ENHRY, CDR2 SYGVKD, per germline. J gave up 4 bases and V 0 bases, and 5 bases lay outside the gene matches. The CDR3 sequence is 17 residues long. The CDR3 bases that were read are TGTGCCATCAGTGAGTCGACTAGCGGGGGATCCGCAGATACG. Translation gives CAISESTSGGSADT. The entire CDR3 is CAISESTSGGSADTQYF.

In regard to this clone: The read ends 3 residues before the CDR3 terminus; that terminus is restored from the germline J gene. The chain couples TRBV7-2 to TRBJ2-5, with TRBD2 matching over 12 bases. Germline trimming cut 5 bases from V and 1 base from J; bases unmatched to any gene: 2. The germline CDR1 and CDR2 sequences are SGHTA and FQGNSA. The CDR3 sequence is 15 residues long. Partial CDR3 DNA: TGTGCCAGCAGCCTGACTAGCGGGGGCCAAGAGACC. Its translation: CASSLTSGGQET. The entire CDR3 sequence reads CASSLTSGGQETQYF.

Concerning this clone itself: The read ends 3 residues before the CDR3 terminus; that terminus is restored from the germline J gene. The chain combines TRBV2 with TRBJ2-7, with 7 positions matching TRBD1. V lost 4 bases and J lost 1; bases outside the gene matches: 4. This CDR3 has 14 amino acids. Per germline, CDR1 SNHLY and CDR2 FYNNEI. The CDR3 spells CASSGLRGSYEQYF. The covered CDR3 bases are TGTGCCAGCAGTGGCCTCAGGGGGTCCTACGAG.

Here the CDR3 reads CASSLVTTPYGYTF. The covered CDR3 bases are TGTGCCAGCAGCTTGGTGACAACTCCCTATGGC. The V call is TRBV7-6, the J call TRBJ1-2; D is ambiguous. Read sequence stops 3 residues before the CDR3 end, and the germline J gene provides the missing end. Trimming cost V 3 bases and J 4 bases, with 12 bases left between them. This CDR3 comprises 14 residues. Germline lookup yields CDR1 SGHVS and CDR2 FNYEAQ.

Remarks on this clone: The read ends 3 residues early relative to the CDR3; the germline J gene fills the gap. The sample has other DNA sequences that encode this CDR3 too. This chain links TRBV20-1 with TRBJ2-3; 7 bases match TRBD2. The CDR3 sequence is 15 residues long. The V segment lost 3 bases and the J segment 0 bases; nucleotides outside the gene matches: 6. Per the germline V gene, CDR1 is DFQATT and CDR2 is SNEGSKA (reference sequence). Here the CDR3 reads CSARDAGVSTDTQYF. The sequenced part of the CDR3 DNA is TGCAGTGCTAGGGACGCGGGGGTTAGCACAGATACG.